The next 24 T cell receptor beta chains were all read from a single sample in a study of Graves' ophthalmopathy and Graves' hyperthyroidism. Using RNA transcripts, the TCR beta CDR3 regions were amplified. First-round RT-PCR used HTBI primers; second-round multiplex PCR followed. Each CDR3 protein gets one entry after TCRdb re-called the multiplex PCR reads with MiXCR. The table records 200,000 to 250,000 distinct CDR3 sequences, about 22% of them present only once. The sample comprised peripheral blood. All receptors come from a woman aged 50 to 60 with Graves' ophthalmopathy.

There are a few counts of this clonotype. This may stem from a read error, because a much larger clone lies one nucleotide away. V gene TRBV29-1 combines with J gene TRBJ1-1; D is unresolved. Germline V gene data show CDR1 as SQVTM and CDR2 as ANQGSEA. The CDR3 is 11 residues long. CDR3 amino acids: CSVEDQAEASF. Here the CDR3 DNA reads TGCAGCGTTGAAGATCAGGCTGAAGCTTCCTTT.

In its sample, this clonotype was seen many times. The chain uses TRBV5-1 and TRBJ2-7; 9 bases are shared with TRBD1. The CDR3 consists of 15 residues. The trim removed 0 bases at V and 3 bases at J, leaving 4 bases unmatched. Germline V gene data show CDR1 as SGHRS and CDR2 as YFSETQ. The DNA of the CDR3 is TGCGCCAGCAGCTTGGAGGGACAGGGAGGCTACGAGCAGTACTTC. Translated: CASSLEGQGGYEQYF. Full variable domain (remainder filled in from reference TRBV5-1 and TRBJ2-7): KAGVTQTPRYLIKTRGQQVTLSCSPISGHRSVSWYQQTPGQGLQFLFEYFSETQRNKGNFPGRFSGRQFSNSRSEMNVSTLELGDSALYLCASSLEGQGGYEQYFGPGTRLTVT.

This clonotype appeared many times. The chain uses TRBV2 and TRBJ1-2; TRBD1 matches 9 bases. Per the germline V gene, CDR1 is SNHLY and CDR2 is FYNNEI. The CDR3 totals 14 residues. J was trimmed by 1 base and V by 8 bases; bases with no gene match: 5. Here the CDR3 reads CASAGQGLNYGYTF. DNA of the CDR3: TGTGCCAGCGCGGGACAGGGCCTTAACTATGGCTACACCTTC.

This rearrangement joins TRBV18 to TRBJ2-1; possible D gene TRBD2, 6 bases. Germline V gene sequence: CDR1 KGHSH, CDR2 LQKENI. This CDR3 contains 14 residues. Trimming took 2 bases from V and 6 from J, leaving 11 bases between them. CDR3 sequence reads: CASSPDSGVNEQFF. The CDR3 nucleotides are TGTGCCAGCTCACCAGACTCGGGGGTCAATGAGCAGTTCTTC.

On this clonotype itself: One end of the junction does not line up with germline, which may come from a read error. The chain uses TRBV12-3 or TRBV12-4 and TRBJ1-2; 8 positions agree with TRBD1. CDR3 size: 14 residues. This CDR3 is CASSQVRGLGGYIF. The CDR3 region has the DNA TGTGCCAGCAGCCAGGTCAGGGGGCTAGGAGGCTACATCTTC.

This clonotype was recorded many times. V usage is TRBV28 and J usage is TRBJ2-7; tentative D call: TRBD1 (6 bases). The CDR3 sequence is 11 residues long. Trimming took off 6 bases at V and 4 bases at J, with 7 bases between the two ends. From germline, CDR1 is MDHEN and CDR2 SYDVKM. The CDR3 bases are TGTGCCAGCAGCACAGGGTACGAGCAGTACTTC. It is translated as CASSTGYEQYF.

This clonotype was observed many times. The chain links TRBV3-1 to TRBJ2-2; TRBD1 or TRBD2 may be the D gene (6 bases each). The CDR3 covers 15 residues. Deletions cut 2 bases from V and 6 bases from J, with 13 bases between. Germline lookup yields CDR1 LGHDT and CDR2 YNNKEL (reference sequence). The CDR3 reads CASSQTGRRAGELFF. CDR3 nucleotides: TGTGCCAGCAGCCAAACAGGGAGGCGGGCCGGGGAGCTGTTTTTT.

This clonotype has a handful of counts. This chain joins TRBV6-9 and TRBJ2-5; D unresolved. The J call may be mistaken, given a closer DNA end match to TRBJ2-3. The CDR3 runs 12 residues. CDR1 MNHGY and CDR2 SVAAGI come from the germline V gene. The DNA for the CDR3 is TGTGCCAGCAGGATTCGGTTCAAAGCGCAGTATTTT. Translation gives CASRIRFKAQYF.

The CDR3, as DNA: TGTGCCAGCAGCCCCAGGGTCCAATCGACCCAGTACTTC. It codes for CASSPRVQSTQYF. The chain is built from TRBV12-3 or TRBV12-4 and TRBJ2-5; D possibly corresponds to TRBD1 (5 bases). Deletions cut 6 bases from V and 7 bases from J, with 15 bases between. CDR3 length: 13 amino acids.

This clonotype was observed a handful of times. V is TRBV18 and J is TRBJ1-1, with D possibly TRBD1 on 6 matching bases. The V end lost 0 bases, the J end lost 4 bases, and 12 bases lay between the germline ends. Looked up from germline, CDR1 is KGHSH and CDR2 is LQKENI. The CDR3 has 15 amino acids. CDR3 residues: CASSPPIPRGTEAFF. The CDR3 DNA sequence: TGTGCCAGCTCACCACCGATCCCCAGGGGCACTGAAGCTTTCTTT.

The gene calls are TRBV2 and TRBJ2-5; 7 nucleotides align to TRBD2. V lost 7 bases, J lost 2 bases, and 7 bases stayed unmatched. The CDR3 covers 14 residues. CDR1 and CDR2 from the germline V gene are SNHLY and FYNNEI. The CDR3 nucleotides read TGTGCCAGCAAAGGCGGGAGAGGTCAAGAGACCCAGTACTTC. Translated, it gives CASKGGRGQETQYF. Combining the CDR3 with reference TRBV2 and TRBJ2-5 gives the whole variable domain EPEVTQTPSHQVTQMGQEVILRCVPISNHLYFYWYRQILGQKVEFLVSFYNNEISEKSEIFDDQFSVERPDGSNFTLKIRSTKLEDSAMYFCASKGGRGQETQYFGPGTRLLVL.

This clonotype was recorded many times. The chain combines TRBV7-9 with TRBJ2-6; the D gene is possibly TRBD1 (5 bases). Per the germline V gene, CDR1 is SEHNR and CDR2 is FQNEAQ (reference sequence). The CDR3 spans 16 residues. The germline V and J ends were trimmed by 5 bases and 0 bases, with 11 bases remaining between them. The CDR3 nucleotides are TGTGCCAGCAGCCCTGACAGCCTCTCTGGGGCCAACGTCCTGACTTTC. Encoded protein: CASSPDSLSGANVLTF.

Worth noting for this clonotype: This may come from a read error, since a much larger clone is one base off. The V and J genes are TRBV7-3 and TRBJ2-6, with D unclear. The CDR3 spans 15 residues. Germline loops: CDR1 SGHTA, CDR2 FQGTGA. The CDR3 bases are TGTGTCAGCAGCTCAGGCAGTTCTGGGGCCAACGTCCTGACTTTC. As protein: CVSSSGSSGANVLTF.

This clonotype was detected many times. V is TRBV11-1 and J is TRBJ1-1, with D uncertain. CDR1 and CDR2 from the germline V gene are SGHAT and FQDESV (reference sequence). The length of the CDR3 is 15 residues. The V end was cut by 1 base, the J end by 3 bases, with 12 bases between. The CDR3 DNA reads TGTGCCAGCAGCTTAGACGGCCCTCGGGACACTGAAGCTTTCTTT. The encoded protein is CASSLDGPRDTEAFF.

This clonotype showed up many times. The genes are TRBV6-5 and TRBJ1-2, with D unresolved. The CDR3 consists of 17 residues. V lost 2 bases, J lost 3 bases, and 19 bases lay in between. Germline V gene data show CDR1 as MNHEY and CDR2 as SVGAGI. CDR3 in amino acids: CASSYIRGRARHYGYTF. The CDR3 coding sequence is TGTGCCAGCAGTTACATACGGGGAAGGGCACGCCACTATGGCTACACCTTC.

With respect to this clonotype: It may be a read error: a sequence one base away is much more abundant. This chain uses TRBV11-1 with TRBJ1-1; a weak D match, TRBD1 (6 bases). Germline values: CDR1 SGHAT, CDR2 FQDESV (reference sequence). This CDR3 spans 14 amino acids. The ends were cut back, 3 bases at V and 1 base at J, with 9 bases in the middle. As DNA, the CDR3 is TGTGCCAGCAGCTTCGGACAGAGGAACACTGAAGCTTTCTTT. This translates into CASSFGQRNTEAFF.

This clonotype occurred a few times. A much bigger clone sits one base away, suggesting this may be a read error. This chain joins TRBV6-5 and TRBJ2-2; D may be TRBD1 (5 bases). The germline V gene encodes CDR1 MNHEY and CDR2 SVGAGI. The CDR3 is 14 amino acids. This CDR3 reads CAGSYRQNTGELFF. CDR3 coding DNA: TGTGCCGGCAGTTACAGGCAGAACACCGGGGAGCTGTTTTTT.

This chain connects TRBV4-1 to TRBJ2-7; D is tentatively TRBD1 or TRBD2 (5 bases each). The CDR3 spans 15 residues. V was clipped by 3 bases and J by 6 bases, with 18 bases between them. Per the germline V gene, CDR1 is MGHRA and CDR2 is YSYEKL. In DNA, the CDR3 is TGCGCCAGCAGCCACGGGACCGCTGGCCGAGCCGAGCAGTACTTC. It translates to CASSHGTAGRAEQYF.

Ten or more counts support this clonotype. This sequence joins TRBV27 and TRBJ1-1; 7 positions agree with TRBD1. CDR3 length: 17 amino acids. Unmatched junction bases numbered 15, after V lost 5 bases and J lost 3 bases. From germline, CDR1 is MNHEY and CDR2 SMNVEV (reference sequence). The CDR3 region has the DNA TGTGCCAGCAGTCCCCCACCTATTAGGGGGCTGGACACTGAAGCTTTCTTT. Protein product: CASSPPPIRGLDTEAFF.

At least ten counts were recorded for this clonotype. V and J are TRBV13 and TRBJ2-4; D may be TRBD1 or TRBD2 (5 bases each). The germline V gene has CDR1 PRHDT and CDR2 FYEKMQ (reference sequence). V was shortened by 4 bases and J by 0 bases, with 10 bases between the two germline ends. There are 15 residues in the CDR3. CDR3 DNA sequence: TGTGCCAGCAGCTCGAGGGACCTAGCCAAAAACATTCAGTACTTC. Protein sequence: CASSSRDLAKNIQYF.

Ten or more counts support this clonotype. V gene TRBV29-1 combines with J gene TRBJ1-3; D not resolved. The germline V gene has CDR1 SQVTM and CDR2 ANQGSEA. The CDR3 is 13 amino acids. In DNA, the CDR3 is TGCAGTGTTCAGCTCCTCTCTGGAAACACCATATATTTT. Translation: CSVQLLSGNTIYF.

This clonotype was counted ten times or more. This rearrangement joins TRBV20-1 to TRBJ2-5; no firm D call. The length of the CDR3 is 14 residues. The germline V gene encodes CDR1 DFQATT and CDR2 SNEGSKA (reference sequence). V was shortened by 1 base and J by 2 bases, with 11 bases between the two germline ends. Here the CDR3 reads CSARVSAVQETQYF. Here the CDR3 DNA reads TGCAGTGCTAGAGTGTCGGCGGTACAAGAGACCCAGTACTTC.

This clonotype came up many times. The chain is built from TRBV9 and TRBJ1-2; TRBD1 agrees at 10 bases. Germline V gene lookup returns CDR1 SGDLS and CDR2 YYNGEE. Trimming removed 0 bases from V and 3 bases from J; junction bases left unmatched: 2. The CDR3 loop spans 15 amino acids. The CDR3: CASSVAGTGDYGYTF. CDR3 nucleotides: TGTGCCAGCAGCGTAGCCGGGACAGGGGACTATGGCTACACCTTC.

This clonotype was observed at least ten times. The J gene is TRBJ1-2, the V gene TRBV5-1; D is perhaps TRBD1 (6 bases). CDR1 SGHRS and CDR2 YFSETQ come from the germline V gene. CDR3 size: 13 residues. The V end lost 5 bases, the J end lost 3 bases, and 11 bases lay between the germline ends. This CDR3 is CASSRDKHYGYTF. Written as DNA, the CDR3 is TGCGCCAGCAGTAGGGACAAACACTATGGCTACACCTTC.